Below, one T cell receptor beta chain is given with its context. Its antigen is as yet unknown. Deletions cut 3 bases from V and 3 bases from J, with 7 bases between. The length of the CDR3 is 13 residues. Germline V gene sequence: CDR1 WNHNN, CDR2 SYGVQD (reference sequence). Sequencing was performed with immunoSEQ multiplex PCR; in TCRdb, only in-frame clones are kept and a portion is missing. Among tens of thousands of clones, about 78% were seen once, and the ten largest hold 1.5% to 2.5%. This entry comes from a study of vaccination effects on CD4 cells after COVID-19. Findings and caveats of the study: Few convalescent patients were studied, and early post-infection samples were lacking.

Peptide-pool stimulation followed by sequencing identified expanded antigen-specific CD4+ clonotypes in the ViraFEST assay. Following 10 days of culture, CD4+ T cells were isolated. Subjects were given two BNT162b2 or mRNA-1273 vaccine doses. Cultures used approximately 2 million PBMC per well, around 9 IU/ml IL-2 and around 9.8 ug/ml peptides. The authors replaced half the medium with IL-2 medium on days 3 and 7. Sequenced here: CD4+ T cells from PBMCs cultured with HCoV-OC43 spike peptides, sampled after COVID-19 vaccination. Subset here: HCoV-OC43 spike overlapping peptide pool stimulation. This chain links TRBV10-1 with TRBJ2-3; no firm D call. The clonotype originates from a human donor who received a COVID-19 vaccine. DNA of the CDR3: TGCGCCAGCAGTGAAAGACCGACAGATACGCAGTATTTT. Encoded protein: CASSERPTDTQYF.